This note documents a single TCR beta chain sequence. These data are taken from a study of blood T cell repertoires in COVID-19. The wider study: Researchers got acute and convalescent COVID-19 samples from the United States, Italy and Spain. Sample material is recorded as cDNA or gDNA derived from T cells, B-cell-depleted T cells, or PBMCs.

As processed by the authors: Estimation of nucleated cell counts was performed using reference gene primer amplification. The assay was immunoSEQ multiplex PCR, and TCRdb's table has in-frame clones only and misses some. D and trimming were read from the DNA, whereas the V and J calls and clone size are those reported in that table. Altogether approximately 190,000 clones are present, around 84% being singletons, with the ten largest covering around an eighth. This clonotype originated in a man younger than 45 with active or convalescent COVID-19. The sample comprised peripheral blood.

The CDR3 spells CASSFSGGRTEAFF. DNA for the CDR3: TGTGCCAGCAGTTTCTCGGGGGGTCGGACTGAAGCTTTCTTT. The chain has TRBV28 and TRBJ1-1; D may be TRBD1 (5 bases). Trimming pared 3 bases from V and 5 bases from J, leaving 13 bases between. From germline, CDR1 is MDHEN and CDR2 SYDVKM. This CDR3 comprises 14 residues.